A selection of T cell receptor beta chains follows, all from one sample in a study of CD8 T cells in ankylosing spondylitis. MiXCR was run by TCRdb on the 5' RACE reads, yielding one entry per CDR3 protein. This sample yields 800,000 to 900,000 distinct CDR3 sequences, of which over 9.5% are seen a single time; more than 0.5% belongs to the top ten. The specimen was blood, either unsorted or a sorted T cell fraction (not recorded which). The receptors originated from a male donor with ankylosing spondylitis. CDR3s include the opening cysteine and the closing phenylalanine or tryptophan.

cdr3_aa j_call v_call
CASSKDHSYEQYF TRBJ2-7 TRBV6-1
CASSLGDLSSYNEQFF TRBJ2-1 TRBV5-1
CASSPSRGADTQYF TRBJ2-3 TRBV11-3
CASSQEVESYGYTF TRBJ1-2 TRBV4-3
CASSFRQGGFYEQYF TRBJ2-7 TRBV7-2
CSARFYGRRNTEAFF TRBJ1-1 TRBV20-1
CASSQDTSSDTQYF TRBJ2-3 TRBV4-3
CASSLTGDNIQYF TRBJ2-4 TRBV7-8
CASRNRERTEAFF TRBJ1-1 TRBV5-5
CASSLFAGQETQYF TRBJ2-5 TRBV7-2
CASSLLRVLNTGELFF TRBJ2-2 TRBV7-2
CSAMRGAQGWTQYF TRBJ2-5 TRBV20-1
CASSSPSYYGYTF TRBJ1-2 TRBV28
CSARNTRSYNEQFF TRBJ2-1 TRBV20-1
CSARAAQRDTEAFF TRBJ1-1 TRBV20-1
CATSDAGTSGVLLFF TRBJ2-1 TRBV24-1
CSVERLDRQETQYF TRBJ2-5 TRBV29-1
CASSWGGVDTEAFF TRBJ1-1 TRBV5-1